This TCR beta chain appears in the sequencing data of a study of Graves' ophthalmopathy and Graves' hyperthyroidism (dated by TCRdb to the late 2010s). Background on the whole study: Peripheral blood samples were taken at the time of initial diagnosis, before any treatment was given. The study used TCR beta repertoire signatures to distinguish Graves' ophthalmopathy from Graves' hyperthyroidism and to predict progression to ophthalmopathy. In total, under 150 blood samples were TCR-sequenced: some 43 ophthalmopathy, some 75 hyperthyroidism and roughly 17 hyperthyroidism-to-ophthalmopathy patients. To explore V-J signatures that separate ophthalmopathy from hyperthyroidism, a discovery set of about a hundred patients was enrolled, consisting of 43 with ophthalmopathy and around 57 with stable hyperthyroidism. The independent validation cohort included 18 to 20 hyperthyroidism patients plus 17 patients who later progressed from hyperthyroidism to ophthalmopathy. T-cell repertoires of thyroid tissue and blood were compared in more than 5 hyperthyroidism patients. Following sample collection, hyperthyroidism patients were given methimazole at a starting dose of 30 mg daily, and ophthalmopathy patients were given high-dose intravenous methylprednisolone. The 100 discovery patients were randomly split 7:3 into training and test sets.

CDR1 SGHAT and CDR2 FQNNGV are derived from the germline V gene. Counted from cysteine to phenylalanine, this CDR3 has 12 amino acids. Only the CDR3 part of the read is kept: 36 bases, read in frame from the first base. Trimming removed 6 bases from V and 5 bases from J, leaving 10 bases between the germline ends. The paper's findings and limits, for the study overall: Most of the expanded thyroid clonotypes with a frequency above 0.001 were also detected in blood, and it was suggested that the thyroid immune response may be reflected by blood repertoires. In validation, the model predicted ophthalmopathy progression with nearly 71% sensitivity and 72.22% specificity; roughly eleven predicted patients were CT-confirmed with GO in a median of approximately 6.5 months. Sample size was not predetermined statistically, and investigators were not blinded to group allocation. Ophthalmopathy was separated from stable hyperthyroidism by the 13-signature model with around 89% sensitivity and approximately 84% specificity in cross-validation and with 80%/75% in the test set.

This clonotype was observed many times. The specificity of this receptor is unknown. Per-nucleotide qualities are absent, and no much larger clonotype sits a single base away. Hyperthyroidism was considered stable if no progression to ophthalmopathy occurred within 18 months of follow-up. Hyperthyroidism patients were newly diagnosed, were aged 18 to 65 years, and had a disease duration under 2 months. Patients with other autoimmune diseases, uncontrolled infections, pregnancy or lactation were excluded. Diagnosis was based on clinical symptoms, serum thyroxine, TRAb, thyroid ultrasound and orbital computed tomography. PBMCs were isolated from about 9.2 ml of fresh peripheral blood by Ficoll-Paque density gradient centrifugation. Total RNA was extracted with Trizol reagent and quality-checked on an Agilent 2100 Bioanalyzer. For repertoire sequencing, TCR beta CDR3 regions were amplified from RNA transcripts. The first round was an RT-PCR using HTBI primers with the Qiagen OneStep RT-PCR kit, and this first round was followed by a second-round multiplex PCR, then size selection and purification. Libraries were sequenced paired-end with 100 bp reads on an Illumina HiSeq2000. As for the original processing: SOAPnuke was used to process the reads, throwing out any read that had adapters, had uncalled bases, had a mean Phred below 15, or lacked an exact constant-primer or identifier match. COPE v1.2.5 was used to merge high-quality paired reads. Each unique nucleotide sequence was defined as a clonotype, and clonotypes were aligned to IMGT TRB V, D and J references with MiTCR v1.1. Analysis was restricted to V-J combinations with a frequency above 0.0001, which covered 99.2% of repertoires. For each V-J combination, a TCR clonal expansion and chaos score was defined as F50 clonal expansion divided by the chaos observed in the TCRdist matrix. Welch's t-statistics and random forest were used to narrow the features down to 13 V-J combinations, which were then fed into a naive Bayes classifier. The Morisita-Horn index was used to measure how similar the thyroid and blood repertoires were. TCRdb ran its own pipeline on the public reads, namely fastp trimming at Q25 and MiXCR clone calling, and kept in-frame beta chains. Rows are combined by CDR3 protein, so each entry shows the most common genes and DNA. Here the V and J calls rest on TCRdb's processing, not on the authors' analysis. This sample comprises hundreds of thousands of distinct CDR3 sequences, around a fifth of them detected only once. The biggest ten clones account for about 6.6% of the sample.

The chain is encoded by TRBV11-2 joined to TRBJ2-5; TRBD1 is perhaps the D gene, given 5 matching bases. The clonotype was recovered from a woman aged 18-30 years with stable Graves' hyperthyroidism. Some clones in this sample may be carry-over from other donors' samples. Donor details come from another sample of the same person, matched by shared clones. The sequenced sample consisted of peripheral blood. The nucleotide sequence reads as follows: TGTGCCAGCAGGGGGCCCGATGAGACCCAGTACTTC. Translated, it reads CASRGPDETQYF. Reference TRBV11-2 and TRBJ2-5 proteins supply the regions before and after the CDR3; the full variable domain is: EAGVAQSPRYKIIEKRQSVAFWCNPISGHATLYWYQQILGQGPKLLIQFQNNGVVDDSQLPKDRFSAERLKGVDSTLKIQPAKLEDSAVYLCASRGPDETQYFGPGTRLLVL.